This TCR beta chain was identified during a study of vaccination effects on CD4 cells after COVID-19. Study-wide background: Each person got two doses of an mRNA SARS-CoV-2 vaccine, BNT162b2 or mRNA-1273.

Sequencing followed a ViraFEST assay step that expanded antigen-specific CD4+ T cells with viral peptide pools. Investigators separated out CD4+ T cells once 10 days of culture had passed. People in the vaccine group had not been infected with SARS-CoV-2 before, and their nucleocapsid antibodies were negative. A word on this clone: The target antigen is unknown.

Sequencing used immunoSEQ multiplex PCR; TCRdb keeps in-frame clones, though not all of them. The data contain 65,000 or so clones, roughly three quarters of them singletons. The sequence derives from a human donor who received a COVID-19 vaccine. The sample was CD4+ T cells from PBMCs cultured with HCoV-NL63 spike peptides, taken before COVID-19 vaccination.

The CDR3 region is CATSGGQPKVDTQYF. CDR3 bases: TGTGCCACCAGTGGGGGACAGCCAAAGGTAGATACGCAGTATTTT. The chain is built from TRBV24-1 and TRBJ2-3; 7 positions match TRBD1. Trimming removed 5 bases from V and 5 bases from J; junction bases left unmatched: 9. The CDR3 sequence is 15 residues long. Germline V gives CDR1 KGHDR, CDR2 SFDVKD.